These 11 T cell receptor beta chains were sequenced from one sample in a study of beta chain features in type 1 diabetes. Since all of the isolated RNA was reverse transcribed, expressed TCRB transcripts were what got sequenced. Generated by immunoSEQ multiplex PCR, the TCRdb table keeps only in-frame clones and is missing some. This sample carries 900,000 or so clones, roughly 15% of them seen once, and the ten largest clones take around 0.02%. The sample consisted of naive CD4+ T cells from blood. Every receptor here comes from a woman younger than 35 in good health.

This clone showed up just a few times. V is TRBV15 and J is TRBJ2-3; 8 nucleotides line up with TRBD1. CDR1 is LNHNV, CDR2 YYDKDF, per germline (reference sequence). The CDR3 is made up of 15 amino acids. The V and J ends lost 2 bases and 3 bases, in that order; junction bases with no gene match: 4. As DNA, the CDR3 is TGTGCCACCAGCAGACCCAGGGGGCAGACAGATACGCAGTATTTT. It codes for CATSRPRGQTDTQYF.

V usage is TRBV7-2 and J usage is TRBJ2-1; 7 nucleotides match TRBD2. The CDR3 contains 16 residues. V trimming: 2 bases; J trimming: 3 bases; junction bases outside the gene matches: 7. Germline lookup yields CDR1 SGHTA and CDR2 FQGNSA. As DNA, the CDR3 is TGTGCCAGCAGCTTAAGGTCAACGGGAGGCTACAATGAGCAGTTCTTC. It yields the protein CASSLRSTGGYNEQFF. Full variable domain (missing parts from reference TRBV7-2 and TRBJ2-1): GAGVSQSPSNKVTEKGKDVELRCDPISGHTALYWYRQSLGQGLEFLIYFQGNSAPDKSGLPSDRFSAERTGGSVSTLTIQRTQQEDSAVYLCASSLRSTGGYNEQFFGPGTRLTVL.

This clone was detected ten times or more. The rearrangement links TRBV7-9 to TRBJ1-1; 8 bases are shared with TRBD1. The germline gives CDR1 SEHNR, CDR2 FQNEAQ (reference sequence). This CDR3 spans 14 amino acids. J lost 1 base, V lost 5 bases, and 3 bases had no gene match. The CDR3 DNA reads TGTGCCAGCAGCCGAGGACAGGGGAACACTGAAGCTTTCTTT. Translated: CASSRGQGNTEAFF. Based on the CDR3 plus reference TRBV7-9 and TRBJ1-1, the full variable domain is DTGVSQNPRHKITKRGQNVTFRCDPISEHNRLYWYRQTLGQGPEFLTYFQNEAQLEKSRLLSDRFSAERPKGSFSTLEIQRTEQGDSAMYLCASSRGQGNTEAFFGQGTRLTVV.

CDR3 DNA sequence: TGCGCCAGCAGCCAAGAAGGTCGGACAGGGGCGACCGGGGAGCTGTTTTTT. It codes for CASSQEGRTGATGELFF. The V and J genes are TRBV4-1 and TRBJ2-2; 9 positions match TRBD1. CDR1 and CDR2 from the germline V gene are MGHRA and YSYEKL. The J segment lost 5 bases and the V segment lost 0 bases, leaving 7 bases of the junction unmatched. This CDR3 is built from 17 residues.

This clone has a handful of counts. The sample carries other DNA sequences with the same CDR3. CDR3 in DNA: TGTGCCAGTTCTACACGACTAGCGGGAGTCTACGAGCAGTACTTC. This sequence encodes CASSTRLAGVYEQYF. The rearrangement uses TRBV19 and TRBJ2-7, with TRBD2 matching over 12 bases. V lost 8 bases and J lost 3; bases outside the gene matches: 8. CDR3 size: 15 residues. CDR1 and CDR2 from the germline V gene are LNHDA and SQIVND (reference sequence).

This clone turned up a few times. The chain carries TRBV21-1 and TRBJ2-3. TRBV21-1 is an annotated pseudogene. CDR3 length: 18 amino acids. In nucleotides, the CDR3 is TGTGCCAGCACCCTGACACTAGAGGGGTCTTTTCAAACAGATACGCAGTATTTT. It codes for CASTLTLEGSFQTDTQYF.

This chain uses TRBV2 with TRBJ2-7; D is ambiguous. The germline V gene has CDR1 SNHLY and CDR2 FYNNEI. Trimming left V 6 bases short and J 2 bases short, with 11 bases between. CDR3 length equals 13 residues. The CDR3 sequence: CASRLSAAYEQYF. CDR3 sequence (DNA): TGTGCCAGCAGGCTAAGCGCGGCCTACGAGCAGTACTTC.

This clone was detected ten times or more. The chain is built from TRBV4-3 and TRBJ2-4, with D perhaps matching TRBD1 (6 bases). Looked up from germline, CDR1 is LGHNA and CDR2 is YSLEER. The CDR3 is made up of 15 amino acids. Between the trimmed V and J ends, which lost 3 bases and 6 bases, there was a span of 15 bases. Here the CDR3 reads CASSHDRGFGNIQYF. CDR3 DNA: TGCGCCAGCAGCCATGATAGGGGGTTTGGAAACATTCAGTACTTC.

V is TRBV11-1 and J is TRBJ2-2; D may correspond to TRBD1 or TRBD2 (5 bases each). Trimming cost V 8 bases and J 4 bases, with 17 bases left between them. This CDR3 has 15 amino acids. Germline CDR1 SGHAT, CDR2 FQDESV (reference sequence). CDR3 region: CASARAGRITGELFF. CDR3 nucleotides: TGTGCCAGCGCCAGGGCGGGTAGAATCACCGGGGAGCTGTTTTTT.

The V and J genes are TRBV10-3 and TRBJ2-1; TRBD2 matches at 7 bases. This CDR3 is 13 amino acids long. Germline assignment: CDR1 ENHRY and CDR2 SYGVKD. J was trimmed by 7 bases and V by 8 bases; bases with no gene match: 8. The CDR3 here is CAIRLASGNEQFF. The DNA for the CDR3 is TGTGCCATCCGGCTTGCTAGCGGTAATGAGCAGTTCTTC.

This clone was seen a handful of times. The CDR3 region has the DNA TGTGCCAGCAGCGAATATAGGACAGGGGGCTACGAGCAGTACTTC. It yields the protein CASSEYRTGGYEQYF. This chain joins TRBV2 and TRBJ2-7; 10 bases are a match to TRBD1. Looked up from germline, CDR1 is SNHLY and CDR2 is FYNNEI. With 6 bases clipped from V and 3 bases from J, the junction kept 8 bases outside the gene matches. The CDR3 totals 15 residues.